The entry below describes one T cell receptor (beta chain). Its target is unknown. One end of the junction does not line up with germline, which may come from a read error. This specimen comes from a study of cytotoxic CD8 clonotypes in ibrutinib-treated CLL. On the study more broadly: Samples averaged approximately 260,000 productive templates and more than 85,000 productive rearrangements. Study-wide points: Baseline levels of clonality went above those of age-matched healthy donors and moved with circulating CD8+ T-cell counts.

From germline, CDR1 is SGHKS and CDR2 YYEKEE (reference sequence). This CDR3 comprises 16 residues. Profiling relied on immunoSEQ multiplex PCR, and the TCRdb table lists in-frame clones only, not all of them. This table has about 68,000 clones, 68% appearing once. The authors obtained about 1.9 micrograms of genomic DNA from cryopreserved PBMCs for TCR beta libraries. The rearrangement joins TRBV5-5 to TRBJ2-7; 12 nucleotides align to TRBD1. Sequences were derived from PBMCs, sampled after 12 months of ibrutinib treatment. The TCR originated in a human donor with chronic lymphocytic leukemia. CDR3: CASSHMPGTGGDEQYF. The CDR3 DNA reads as TGCGCCAGCAGCCATATGCCCGGGACAGGGGGCGACGAGCAGTACTTC.